This T cell receptor beta chain comes out of a study of CD8+ T cells in alopecia areata. This clone was counted between two and nine times. As the sequencing template, cDNA was produced by extracting RNA and reverse transcribing it. TCRdb's table, derived via immunoSEQ multiplex PCR, lists solely in-frame clones and lacks some. Of about 130,000 clones listed, 45% to 50% are singletons. Germline-derived CDR1 and CDR2 are LNHNV and YYDKDF (reference sequence). The V end was cut by 0 bases, the J end by 1 base, with 12 bases between. There are 16 residues in the CDR3. The sequence was obtained from a human donor with alopecia areata. The sample in question was CD8+ T cells sorted from blood, obtained at week 0. This chain uses TRBV15 with TRBJ2-5; D is tentatively TRBD1 or TRBD2 (5 bases each). CDR3 nucleotide sequence: TGTGCCACCAGCAGAGAAGGCAGGGAGAGCCAAGAGACCCAGTACTTC. Its protein is CATSREGRESQETQYF.